Listed here are 15 T cell receptor beta chains from one sample, sequenced in a study of blood T cell repertoires in COVID-19. Sequenced by immunoSEQ multiplex PCR; TCRdb stores in-frame clones only, minus some. The sample shows under 150,000 clones, 80% to 90% of them seen only once. The sequenced material came from PBMCs or T cells enriched from blood (not recorded which). Every receptor here comes from a woman between 50 and 59 years old who had recovered from COVID-19.

The chain combines TRBV9 with TRBJ2-3, with 11 bases identical to TRBD2. The ends lost 0 bases at V and 1 base at J; junction bases unmatched: 7. Germline V gene lookup returns CDR1 SGDLS and CDR2 YYNGEE. The CDR3 runs to 18 residues. The CDR3 loop reads CASSVGTSGGPGTDTQYF. CDR3 nucleotide sequence: TGTGCCAGCAGCGTAGGAACTAGCGGGGGCCCTGGCACAGATACGCAGTATTTT.

This chain joins TRBV18 and TRBJ2-7; the D is unclear. This CDR3 comprises 14 residues. In germline, CDR1 is KGHSH, CDR2 LQKENI. V shed 0 bases and J shed 5 bases, with 11 bases lying between them. Here the CDR3 DNA reads TGTGCCAGCTCACCACCGTGGCAGGCCAACGAGCAGTACTTC. It is translated as CASSPPWQANEQYF.

This sequence joins TRBV19 and TRBJ2-7; D possibly corresponds to TRBD2 (5 bases). The CDR3 loop spans 13 amino acids. V lost 5 bases, J lost 2 bases, and 10 bases lay in between. The V gene's germline CDR1 is LNHDA and CDR2 SQIVND (reference sequence). The CDR3: CASSRGRTYEQYF. CDR3 DNA: TGTGCCAGTAGTCGGGGAAGGACCTACGAGCAGTACTTC.

The rearrangement joins TRBV6-5 to TRBJ1-6, with D possibly TRBD1 on 6 matching bases. V shed 5 bases and J shed 9 bases, with 14 bases lying between them. This CDR3 contains 14 residues. Germline CDR1 reads MNHEY; CDR2 reads SVGAGI. The CDR3 DNA sequence: TGTGCCAGCAGTAAGAACAGGGCGACTTCACCCCTCCACTTT. Its protein product is CASSKNRATSPLHF.

The J gene is TRBJ1-2, the V gene TRBV5-6; D gene unclear. Germline CDR1 is SGHDT and CDR2 is YYEEEE. With 0 bases removed from V and 4 bases from J, the gap between germline ends came to 10 bases. The CDR3 runs to 14 residues. CDR3: CASSLGSGLYGYTF. CDR3 DNA sequence: TGTGCCAGCAGCTTGGGTTCAGGCCTCTATGGCTACACCTTC.

V and J are TRBV7-9 and TRBJ1-1; D ambiguous. Between the trimmed V and J ends, which lost 5 bases and 1 base, there was a span of 11 bases. CDR1 and CDR2 (germline): SEHNR, FQNEAQ (reference sequence). There are 14 residues in the CDR3. CDR3 amino acids: CASSASMGNTEAFF. As DNA, the CDR3 is TGTGCCAGCAGCGCTAGCATGGGGAACACTGAAGCTTTCTTT.

The chain carries TRBV6-5 and TRBJ1-2; 7 bases are shared with TRBD1. J lost 1 base, V lost 6 bases, and 8 bases had no gene match. CDR3 length: 15 amino acids. Germline CDR1 and CDR2: MNHEY and SVGAGI. The CDR3 loop is CASRGDSTLNYGYTF. The CDR3 bases are TGTGCCAGCAGGGGGGACAGTACTCTTAACTATGGCTACACCTTC.

The chain uses TRBV5-1 and TRBJ2-7, with 10 bases lining up with TRBD1. V dropped 4 bases and J dropped 3; count of bases not matched to a gene: 7. CDR3 length: 15 amino acids. CDR1 SGHRS and CDR2 YFSETQ come from the germline V gene. CDR3 nucleotides: TGCGCCAGCAGCGCGGGGACAGGGGCCTTCTACGAGCAGTACTTC. Amino acids: CASSAGTGAFYEQYF. Combining the CDR3 with reference TRBV5-1 and TRBJ2-7 gives the whole variable domain KAGVTQTPRYLIKTRGQQVTLSCSPISGHRSVSWYQQTPGQGLQFLFEYFSETQRNKGNFPGRFSGRQFSNSRSEMNVSTLELGDSALYLCASSAGTGAFYEQYFGPGTRLTVT.

The V and J genes are TRBV3-1 (or the pseudogene TRBV3-2) and TRBJ2-3; the match to TRBD2 covers 13 bases. This CDR3 spans 15 amino acids. The V segment lost 4 bases and the J segment 4 bases; nucleotides outside the gene matches: 2. Germline values: CDR1 LGHDT, CDR2 YNNKEL (reference sequence). Here the CDR3 reads CASSRGLAGADTQYF. As DNA, the CDR3 is TGTGCCAGCAGCCGCGGACTAGCGGGGGCAGATACGCAGTATTTT.

The genes are TRBV7-9 and TRBJ1-5; 8 bases map to TRBD1. The V and J ends lost 5 bases and 4 bases, in that order; junction bases with no gene match: 7. This CDR3 region has 15 residues. Germline lookup yields CDR1 SEHNR and CDR2 FQNEAQ (reference sequence). The CDR3 region is CASSPGTGGNQPQHF. The CDR3, as DNA: TGTGCCAGCAGCCCCGGGACAGGAGGGAATCAGCCCCAGCATTTT.

The chain joins TRBV4-1 to TRBJ2-1; tentative D call: TRBD2 (6 bases). Germline V gene lookup returns CDR1 MGHRA and CDR2 YSYEKL. V was pared by 1 base and J by 4 bases, with 11 bases between. The CDR3 runs to 15 residues. CDR3 coding DNA: TGCGCCAGCAGCCAAGGGGGCGGGGAATACAATGAGCAGTTCTTC. Translating it yields CASSQGGGEYNEQFF.

This rearrangement joins TRBV5-1 to TRBJ1-1; 7 nucleotides agree with TRBD1. This CDR3 has 18 amino acids. Unmatched junction bases numbered 12, after V lost 1 base and J lost 0 bases. Germline loops: CDR1 SGHRS, CDR2 YFSETQ. The CDR3 DNA sequence: TGCGCCAGCAGCTTGATTTCCCCATCGGGACAGATGAACACTGAAGCTTTCTTT. It codes for CASSLISPSGQMNTEAFF.

The chain recombines TRBV11-3 with TRBJ1-4; D might be TRBD1 (6 bases). V lost 5 bases, J lost 2 bases, and 12 bases lay in between. The CDR3 sequence is 15 residues long. Germline V gene sequence: CDR1 SGHNT, CDR2 YENEEA. The CDR3 nucleotides read TGTGCCAGCAGCCCGGGGGGGCCGACTAATGAAAAACTGTTTTTT. Protein sequence: CASSPGGPTNEKLFF.

In DNA, the CDR3 is TGTGCCTGGGGAGACAGGGTTGGCATGAACACTGAAGCTTTCTTT. It is translated as CAWGDRVGMNTEAFF. The rearrangement joins TRBV30 to TRBJ1-1; 7 nucleotides agree with TRBD1. V was pared by 5 bases and J by 0 bases, with 9 bases of the junction left unmatched. Germline V lookup: CDR1 GTSNPN, CDR2 SVGIG (reference sequence). This CDR3 is 15 amino acids long. Supplemented by reference TRBV30 and TRBJ1-1, the full variable domain reads SQTIHQWPATLVQPVGSPLSLECTVEGTSNPNLYWYRQAAGRGLQLLFYSVGIGQISSEVPQNLSASRPQDRQFILSSKKLLLSDSGFYLCAWGDRVGMNTEAFFGQGTRLTVV.

The chain combines TRBV4-3 with TRBJ2-2; D perhaps matches TRBD2 (5 bases). The germline V gene has CDR1 LGHNA and CDR2 YSLEER. V was cut by 1 base and J by 3 bases, with 12 bases left in between. There are 16 residues in the CDR3. The chain's CDR3 is CASSQAERSDTGELFF. In DNA form, the CDR3 reads TGCGCCAGCAGCCAAGCGGAGCGGAGTGACACCGGGGAGCTGTTTTTT.